The 30 T cell receptor beta chains listed next were all sequenced from one sample in a study of human T cells and chemical hapten exposure. TCRdb itself ran the RACE reads through MiXCR, one entry per CDR3 protein. The repertoire holds approximately 43,000 distinct CDR3 sequences, under 4.5% seen once, with roughly a quarter in the top ten. Time point defined: patch test 1, 2 weeks after DPC sensitization. The treatment: therapeutic diphenylcyclopropenone sensitization with weekly scalp DPC. Unfractionated whole blood served as the source for total RNA extraction. The material was whole blood, obtained in connection with sensitization to the hapten diphenylcyclopropenone (DPC). The receptors were gathered from a man between 45 and 60 years old with alopecia areata. Some clones in this sample may be carry-over from other donors' samples.

CDR3 in DNA: TGTGCCAGCATCGGGCCATCAACTAGCACAGATACGCAGTATTTT. Protein: CASIGPSTSTDTQYF. V is TRBV28 and J is TRBJ2-3; no reliable D call. This CDR3 contains 15 residues. Germline CDR1 and CDR2: MDHEN and SYDVKM. Trimming removed 7 bases at V and 0 bases at J, with 14 bases between.

This clonotype showed up many times. The chain is built from TRBV11-3 and TRBJ2-2, with 7 bases that match TRBD2. Trimming at V came to 1 base and at J to 2 bases, leaving 4 bases not matched to a gene. CDR1 SGHNT and CDR2 YENEEA come from the germline V gene. This CDR3 has 16 amino acids. The CDR3 reads CASSLGLAVNTGELFF. The CDR3, as DNA: TGTGCCAGCAGCTTAGGGCTAGCGGTAAACACCGGGGAGCTGTTTTTT.

In its sample, this clonotype was seen many times. V gene TRBV29-1 combines with J gene TRBJ2-1; no clear D. Trimming pared 3 bases from V and 10 bases from J, leaving 10 bases between. This CDR3 comprises 11 residues. Germline CDR1 reads SQVTM; CDR2 reads ANQGSEA. This chain's CDR3 is CSVEVLQEQFF. DNA for the CDR3: TGCAGCGTTGAGGTCCTCCAAGAGCAGTTCTTC.

This clonotype was counted at least ten times. The CDR3 coding sequence is TGTGCCAGCAGCTTAGTATACGGCTCCCAGAACACCGGGGAGCTGTTTTTT. This codes for CASSLVYGSQNTGELFF. The genes are TRBV11-3 and TRBJ2-2; no reliable D call. The CDR3 spans 17 residues. From germline, CDR1 is SGHNT and CDR2 YENEEA. Trimming removed 1 base at V and 1 base at J, with 13 bases between.

This clonotype was observed many times. The chain has TRBV20-1 and TRBJ2-7; maybe TRBD1 (5 bases). The CDR3 is 12 residues long. Trimming removed 1 base from V and 2 bases from J, with 6 bases in between. Germline V CDR1 and CDR2: DFQATT, SNEGSKA (reference sequence). CDR3 region: CSARVRAYEQYF. The CDR3 DNA is TGCAGTGCTAGAGTCAGGGCCTACGAGCAGTACTTC.

This clonotype was seen at least ten times. This chain joins TRBV24-1 and TRBJ2-3; D unclear. This CDR3 region has 17 residues. Germline-derived CDR1 and CDR2 are KGHDR and SFDVKD. V was trimmed by 4 bases and J by 2 bases, leaving 18 bases between them. The CDR3 nucleotides read TGTGCCACCAGTGACCCCACGTCGACCGTTCTCACAGATACGCAGTATTTT. This codes for CATSDPTSTVLTDTQYF.

There are many counts of this clonotype. The chain carries TRBV7-8 and TRBJ2-3; 14 bases fit TRBD2. Germline CDR1 is SGHVS and CDR2 is FQNEAQ. The CDR3 extends over 18 amino acids. V lost 2 bases to trimming and J lost 5 bases; unmatched junction nucleotides: 9. The CDR3 nucleotides are TGTGCCAGCAGCTTAAGGGGGACTAGCGGGAGAGTGGGAGATACGCAGTATTTT. Amino acids: CASSLRGTSGRVGDTQYF.

This clonotype was detected ten times or more. This chain joins TRBV4-3 and TRBJ2-2; either TRBD1 or TRBD2 may supply D (5 bases each). Germline V gene sequence: CDR1 LGHNA, CDR2 YSLEER. The CDR3 is 17 residues long. V shed 0 bases and J shed 3 bases, with 14 bases lying between them. The CDR3 DNA sequence: TGCGCCAGCAGCCAAGATCGGGGCAGGCTGTACACCGGGGAGCTGTTTTTT. Its protein is CASSQDRGRLYTGELFF.

In this sample, this clonotype turned up many times. The chain has TRBV5-1 and TRBJ1-2; perhaps TRBD1 as D (5 bases). In germline, CDR1 is SGHRS, CDR2 YFSETQ. This CDR3 spans 14 amino acids. V lost 1 base and J lost 4, with 11 bases in between. The CDR3 DNA follows: TGCGCCAGCAGCTTGAGACAGAGCTTCTATGGCTACACCTTC. It yields the protein CASSLRQSFYGYTF.

This clonotype was seen repeatedly, ten times or more. The rearrangement joins TRBV18 to TRBJ1-1, with TRBD1 matching 7 bases. The ends lost 4 bases at V and 7 bases at J; junction bases unmatched: 3. CDR1 and CDR2 from the germline V gene are KGHSH and LQKENI. This CDR3 has 12 amino acids. CDR3 DNA sequence: TGTGCCAGCTCACTCCGACAGGGTGAAGCTTTCTTT. This sequence encodes CASSLRQGEAFF.

This clonotype was seen many times. The DNA of the CDR3 is TGTGCCAGCAGCTTGTCGACAGGGTGGCCCCTCCACTTT. This gives the protein CASSLSTGWPLHF. This chain links TRBV5-5 with TRBJ1-6; 7 nucleotides align to TRBD1. The CDR3 is 13 residues long. Trimming at V came to 1 base and at J to 13 bases, leaving 5 bases not matched to a gene. Germline V gene lookup returns CDR1 SGHKS and CDR2 YYEKEE (reference sequence).

This clonotype has at least ten counts. The rearrangement uses TRBV5-1 and TRBJ2-1; no firm D call. The CDR3 contains 16 residues. V lost 0 bases to trimming and J lost 0 bases, with 10 bases between them. Germline V gene lookup returns CDR1 SGHRS and CDR2 YFSETQ. The CDR3: CASSLASLSSYNEQFF. The DNA for the CDR3 is TGCGCCAGCAGCTTGGCCAGCTTAAGCTCCTACAATGAGCAGTTCTTC.

Ten or more counts support this clonotype. V is TRBV6-2 or TRBV6-3 and J is TRBJ2-7, with D tentatively TRBD1 (5 bases). Germline CDR1 reads MNHEY; CDR2 reads SVGEGT. V lost 7 bases and J lost 3, with 7 bases in between. CDR3 length equals 11 residues. The CDR3 DNA sequence: TGTGCCAGCACCAGGGTCTACGAGCAGTACTTC. Translating gives CASTRVYEQYF.

This clonotype showed up many times. The chain carries TRBV3-1 and TRBJ2-3; 8 nucleotides agree with TRBD2. Trimming at V came to 1 base and at J to 6 bases, leaving 6 bases not matched to a gene. The CDR3 covers 15 residues. The V gene's germline CDR1 is LGHDT and CDR2 YNNKEL (reference sequence). CDR3 residues: CASSQAGTRGDTQYF. CDR3 bases: TGTGCCAGCAGCCAAGCAGGGACTAGGGGGGATACGCAGTATTTT.

CDR3 in amino acids: CASSLGPPGELFF. DNA of the CDR3: TGTGCCAGCAGCTTAGGTCCTCCCGGGGAGCTGTTTTTT. This sequence joins TRBV7-2 and TRBJ2-2; D call uncertain. V shed 1 base and J shed 6 bases, with 6 bases lying between them. The germline V gene has CDR1 SGHTA and CDR2 FQGNSA. This CDR3 spans 13 amino acids.

This clonotype appeared many times. The chain is built from TRBV7-2 and TRBJ1-2; D is unclear. CDR3 length: 13 amino acids. Trimming removed 4 bases from V and 5 bases from J, with 11 bases in between. Per the germline V gene, CDR1 is SGHTA and CDR2 is FQGNSA. The CDR3: CASSSLISYGYTF. The CDR3 nucleotides are TGTGCCAGCAGCTCCCTCATTTCGTATGGCTACACCTTC.

The rearrangement uses TRBV6-5 and TRBJ1-5; D gene uncertain. Germline CDR1 MNHEY, CDR2 SVGAGI. CDR3 length: 13 residues. The germline V and J ends were trimmed by 6 bases and 0 bases, with 6 bases remaining between them. This CDR3 is CASRAYSNQPQHF. The CDR3 DNA follows: TGTGCCAGCAGAGCGTATAGCAATCAGCCCCAGCATTTT.

This clonotype was seen many times. This chain uses TRBV5-6 with TRBJ1-5, with D unresolved. The length of the CDR3 is 15 residues. Germline loops: CDR1 SGHDT, CDR2 YYEEEE. V was pared by 0 bases and J by 2 bases, with 9 bases between. CDR3 protein: CASSLGAQGNQPQHF. CDR3 DNA sequence: TGTGCCAGCAGCTTGGGGGCGCAAGGCAATCAGCCCCAGCATTTT.

CDR3 protein: CSASPPLGREALSTDTQYF. CDR3 in DNA: TGCAGTGCTAGCCCACCCTTGGGGCGGGAGGCTCTTAGCACAGATACGCAGTATTTT. The chain couples TRBV20-1 to TRBJ2-3, with 8 bases that match TRBD2. The CDR3 has 19 amino acids. The germline gives CDR1 DFQATT, CDR2 SNEGSKA (reference sequence). Germline trimming cut 3 bases from V and 0 bases from J; bases unmatched to any gene: 17.

The chain carries TRBV21-1 and TRBJ2-7; the D call TRBD1 from the table was never checked on the DNA. TRBV21-1 corresponds to a pseudogene. The CDR3 has 16 residues. This CDR3 reads CASSKVGPERVYEQYF. The CDR3 DNA reads TGTGCCAGCAGCAAAGTGGGACCCGAAAGAGTCTACGAGCAGTACTTC.

At least ten counts were recorded for this clonotype. The CDR3 DNA reads TGTGCCAGCAGCCCCGTAGCGGGATTGTCCTACAATGAGCAGTTCTTC. It encodes CASSPVAGLSYNEQFF. This chain connects TRBV7-2 to TRBJ2-1, with TRBD2 identical over 8 bases. Trimming removed 5 bases from V and 1 base from J; junction bases left unmatched: 7. The CDR3 sequence is 16 residues long. The germline V gene encodes CDR1 SGHTA and CDR2 FQGNSA. The full variable domain, completed using reference TRBV7-2 and TRBJ2-1, is GAGVSQSPSNKVTEKGKDVELRCDPISGHTALYWYRQSLGQGLEFLIYFQGNSAPDKSGLPSDRFSAERTGGSVSTLTIQRTQQEDSAVYLCASSPVAGLSYNEQFFGPGTRLTVL.

This clonotype has ten or more counts. The chain couples TRBV4-3 to TRBJ2-5; weak D call: TRBD2 (7 bases). CDR3 length: 16 residues. Germline V gives CDR1 LGHNA, CDR2 YSLEER. Trimming left V 2 bases short and J 5 bases short, with 18 bases between. The CDR3 region has the DNA TGCGCCAGCAGCCAAAGTCTTCTGGGAGGGGGGGAGACCCAGTACTTC. It yields the protein CASSQSLLGGGETQYF.

This clonotype has at least ten counts. The chain joins TRBV5-1 to TRBJ2-7; 9 bases map to TRBD1. Germline V gene lookup returns CDR1 SGHRS and CDR2 YFSETQ. The CDR3 consists of 14 residues. Unmatched junction bases numbered 4, after V lost 3 bases and J lost 3 bases. CDR3 amino acids: CASSSGQGYYEQYF. Here the CDR3 DNA reads TGCGCCAGCAGCTCGGGACAGGGTTACTACGAGCAGTACTTC. Full variable domain (rest looked up from reference TRBV5-1 and TRBJ2-7): KAGVTQTPRYLIKTRGQQVTLSCSPISGHRSVSWYQQTPGQGLQFLFEYFSETQRNKGNFPGRFSGRQFSNSRSEMNVSTLELGDSALYLCASSSGQGYYEQYFGPGTRLTVT.

Ten or more counts support this clonotype. This chain connects TRBV12-3 or TRBV12-4 to TRBJ2-1; D not resolved. V lost 4 bases, J lost 6 bases, and 4 bases lay in between. The CDR3 consists of 11 residues. CDR3 in amino acids: CASSSTNEQFF. The CDR3 bases are TGTGCCAGCAGTTCCACCAATGAGCAGTTCTTC.

This clonotype has ten or more counts. J is TRBJ1-1 and V is TRBV11-2; D possibly corresponds to TRBD1 (5 bases). CDR1 is SGHAT and CDR2 is FQNNGV in the germline V gene. The CDR3 loop spans 14 amino acids. V was pared by 2 bases and J by 5 bases, with 12 bases between. The CDR3 reads CASSLRGFGTEAFF. The CDR3, as DNA: TGTGCCAGCAGCTTAAGGGGATTCGGGACTGAAGCTTTCTTT.

This clonotype was seen ten or more times. The V gene is TRBV30, the J gene TRBJ2-3; 11 nucleotides agree with TRBD2. The germline gives CDR1 GTSNPN, CDR2 SVGIG (reference sequence). This CDR3 spans 12 amino acids. Trimming took 6 bases from V and 5 from J; bases not matched to a gene: 1. The CDR3 DNA sequence: TGTGCCTGCGGGACTAGCGGAGATACGCAGTATTTT. Translation: CACGTSGDTQYF.

The table lists this clonotype with a few counts. The chain employs TRBV4-2 and TRBJ2-7; 7 bases map to TRBD2. This CDR3 is 15 amino acids long. Germline assignment: CDR1 LGHNA and CDR2 YNFKEQ. After removal of 3 bases from V and 2 bases from J, the junction contained 7 bases not matched to a gene. DNA for the CDR3: TGTGCCAGCAGCCAGGGGACTACCTCAGCCTACGAGCAGTACTTC. Its translation: CASSQGTTSAYEQYF.

This clonotype was picked up many times. V gene TRBV20-1 combines with J gene TRBJ2-2, with 7 positions matching TRBD2. Germline V CDR1 and CDR2: DFQATT, SNEGSKA (reference sequence). J gave up 1 base and V 2 bases, and 1 base lay outside the gene matches. CDR3 length: 14 amino acids. This chain's CDR3 is CSARSGGNTGELFF. DNA for the CDR3: TGCAGTGCTAGATCGGGGGGGAACACCGGGGAGCTGTTTTTT.

This clonotype was seen a handful of times. The chain couples TRBV7-2 to TRBJ1-6; 7 bases agree with TRBD1. The J segment lost 10 bases and the V segment lost 5 bases, leaving 8 bases of the junction unmatched. Germline CDR1 SGHTA, CDR2 FQGNSA. There are 14 residues in the CDR3. The CDR3, as DNA: TGTGCCAGCAGCCTCGACAGGGCATACTCACCCCTCCACTTT. Translated, it gives CASSLDRAYSPLHF.

This clonotype has at least ten counts. V usage is TRBV30 and J usage is TRBJ2-6; D unclear. Per the germline V gene, CDR1 is GTSNPN and CDR2 is SVGIG (reference sequence). The germline V and J ends were trimmed by 5 bases and 0 bases, with 14 bases remaining between them. The CDR3 contains 16 residues. The CDR3: CAWFEYSPSGANVLTF. The CDR3 nucleotides are TGTGCCTGGTTTGAATACAGCCCCTCTGGGGCCAACGTCCTGACTTTC. Variable domain in full (rest from reference TRBV30 and TRBJ2-6): SQTIHQWPATLVQPVGSPLSLECTVEGTSNPNLYWYRQAAGRGLQLLFYSVGIGQISSEVPQNLSASRPQDRQFILSSKKLLLSDSGFYLCAWFEYSPSGANVLTFGAGSRLTVL.